A single sample is the source of the 5 T cell receptor beta chains below, sequenced in a study of PD-L1 blockade in urothelial cancer (dated by TCRdb to about 2017). The library was produced with the immunoSEQ multiplex PCR assay. Sourced from immuneACCESS, this table was stored by TCRdb with only in-frame sequences that have V and J called. A share of the clones is absent; for the studies checked, an unresolved V gene accounts for under half, and the remainder has no known explanation. For this sample the table gives roughly 49,000 clones, of which about 82% were detected only once. Of the sample, 20% to 25% is held by the ten largest clones. The time point label of this sample denotes: pretreatment peripheral blood. The material sequenced was PBMCs, taken around atezolizumab (anti-PD-L1) treatment. These TCRs come from a man in his fifties or sixties with urothelial cancer.

The chain carries TRBV30 and TRBJ1-1; D is unclear. The CDR3 is made up of 11 amino acids. The ends were cut back, 4 bases at V and 2 bases at J, with 5 bases in the middle. The germline gives CDR1 GTSNPN, CDR2 SVGIG (reference sequence). The CDR3 sequence is CAWISNTEAFF. The CDR3 DNA sequence: TGTGCCTGGATTTCAAACACTGAAGCTTTCTTT.

This clone was seen a single time. The chain uses TRBV27 and TRBJ2-7, with D perhaps matching TRBD1 (5 bases). This CDR3 is 15 amino acids long. V was trimmed by 0 bases and J by 1 base, leaving 10 bases between them. CDR1 is MNHEY and CDR2 is SMNVEV in the germline V gene (reference sequence). CDR3 coding DNA: TGTGCCAGCAGTTTATCGATCCCAGGGTCCTACGAGCAGTACTTC. This translates into CASSLSIPGSYEQYF.

The CDR3: CSVRGLAVETQYF. In DNA, the CDR3 is TGCAGCGTGAGGGGACTAGCTGTTGAGACCCAGTACTTC. The chain combines TRBV29-1 with TRBJ2-5; TRBD2 agrees at 9 bases. After removal of 6 bases from V and 5 bases from J, the junction contained 7 bases not matched to a gene. CDR1 is SQVTM and CDR2 is ANQGSEA in the germline V gene. CDR3 length: 13 residues.

The CDR3 bases are TGTGCCAGCAGCAATCGAGCCGTCTTCTCTGGAAACACCATATATTTT. Protein sequence: CASSNRAVFSGNTIYF. V is TRBV7-8 and J is TRBJ1-3; D remains ambiguous. CDR1 is SGHVS and CDR2 is FQNEAQ in the germline V gene. V was trimmed by 5 bases and J by 0 bases, leaving 14 bases between them. The length of the CDR3 is 16 residues.

The chain recombines TRBV2 with TRBJ1-5, with D possibly matching TRBD1 (5 bases). The germline V and J ends were trimmed by 4 bases and 2 bases, with 15 bases remaining between them. Germline values: CDR1 SNHLY, CDR2 FYNNEI. This CDR3 spans 16 amino acids. CDR3 bases: TGTGCCAGCAGTGGTAGAGGAGGGGTGCGCAATCAGCCCCAGCATTTT. This gives the protein CASSGRGGVRNQPQHF. The full variable domain, with the rest looked up from reference TRBV2 and TRBJ1-5, is EPEVTQTPSHQVTQMGQEVILRCVPISNHLYFYWYRQILGQKVEFLVSFYNNEISEKSEIFDDQFSVERPDGSNFTLKIRSTKLEDSAMYFCASSGRGGVRNQPQHFGDGTRLSIL.